The 26 T cell receptor beta chains in this list originate from one sample, sequenced in a study of blood T cells in healthy people across ages. Next came a second PCR, run for about 6 to 12 cycles, which used a sample-barcoded 5' primer along with a J-beta primer mix. TCRdb ran MiXCR on the 5' RACE reads and lists one entry per CDR3 protein. The top ten hold around 4% of the sample, which has 1,500,000 or so distinct CDR3 sequences, approximately 42% seen once. Input material: blood. The receptors stem from a young woman in good health.

This clonotype was seen more than once but under ten times. The CDR3 protein is CASIRPWYGANVLTF. The CDR3 coding sequence is TGTGCCAGCATCCGACCTTGGTATGGGGCCAACGTCCTGACTTTC. This chain connects TRBV7-2 to TRBJ2-6, with D unclear. This CDR3 comprises 15 residues. In germline, CDR1 is SGHTA, CDR2 FQGNSA. V shed 7 bases and J shed 3 bases, with 13 bases lying between them.

This clonotype was detected a few times. The gene calls are TRBV6-2 or TRBV6-3 and TRBJ1-5; no firm D call. The CDR3 extends over 13 amino acids. V was clipped by 2 bases and J by 7 bases, with 9 bases between them. Germline CDR1 and CDR2: MNHEY and SVGEGT. For the CDR3, the DNA is TGTGCCAGCAGTTACCGAAATATGCAGCCCCAGCATTTT. Amino acid sequence: CASSYRNMQPQHF.

The CDR3 DNA is TGTGCCAGCCGAAACCGCGGGAGAGGTGTTGGGACCCAGTACTTC. This codes for CASRNRGRGVGTQYF. V gene TRBV7-2 combines with J gene TRBJ2-7; the match to TRBD2 covers 7 bases. The DNA end is more similar to TRBJ2-5, so the J call may be wrong. Per germline, CDR1 SGHTA and CDR2 FQGNSA. The CDR3 loop spans 15 amino acids.

The chain uses TRBV27 and TRBJ2-7; 9 bases fit TRBD1. The CDR3 is made up of 14 amino acids. V shed 5 bases and J 3 bases; nucleotides not matched to a gene: 5. Per the germline V gene, CDR1 is MNHEY and CDR2 is SMNVEV (reference sequence). DNA of the CDR3: TGTGCCAGCAGTCCCTCGGGACAGGGCTACGAGCAGTACTTC. Its translation: CASSPSGQGYEQYF.

This clonotype was picked up a small number of times. V is TRBV6-6 and J is TRBJ2-5, with TRBD2 matching 9 bases. Germline V gene sequence: CDR1 MNHNY, CDR2 SVGAGI (reference sequence). The trim removed 3 bases at V and 2 bases at J, leaving 4 bases unmatched. CDR3 length equals 15 residues. The CDR3 DNA sequence: TGTGCCAGCAGTTATAGCGGGGGATCTCAAGAGACCCAGTACTTC. Translation: CASSYSGGSQETQYF.

This chain links TRBV6-1 with TRBJ2-7; 9 bases align to TRBD2. CDR3 length equals 14 residues. Losses at the gene ends were 6 bases for V and 4 bases for J; bases not matched to a gene: 7. Germline CDR1 and CDR2: MNHNS and SASEGT. CDR3 sequence: CASRSVAGVYEQYF. The CDR3 nucleotides read TGTGCCAGCAGGTCCGTAGCGGGAGTTTACGAGCAGTACTTC.

The chain links TRBV6-6 to TRBJ2-7; D perhaps matches TRBD1 (6 bases). The V gene's germline CDR1 is MNHNY and CDR2 SVGAGI (reference sequence). The V end lost 8 bases, the J end lost 1 base, and 15 bases lay between the germline ends. This CDR3 region has 14 residues. CDR3 bases: TGTGCCAGCTCACGCAGGGGAGAGTCCTACGAGCAGTACTTC. Amino acids: CASSRRGESYEQYF.

This chain uses TRBV29-1 with TRBJ1-1; TRBD1 matches at 9 bases. Trimming cost V 3 bases and J 1 base; bases outside gene matches: 3. The CDR3 totals 14 residues. Germline loops: CDR1 SQVTM, CDR2 ANQGSEA. Here the CDR3 DNA reads TGCAGCGTTGAGGACAGGGGATCGAACACTGAAGCTTTCTTT. Protein product: CSVEDRGSNTEAFF. Drawing the rest from reference TRBV29-1 and TRBJ1-1, the complete variable domain is SAVISQKPSRDICQRGTSLTIQCQVDSQVTMMFWYRQQPGQSLTLIATANQGSEATYESGFVIDKFPISRPNLTFSTLTVSNMSPEDSSIYLCSVEDRGSNTEAFFGQGTRLTVV.

As for this clonotype: A read error may account for a junction end that differs from germline. This chain connects TRBV12-3 or TRBV12-4 to TRBJ2-4; no clear D. The CDR3 length is 15 residues. The CDR3 is CASSLSPSAINIRYF. For the CDR3, the DNA is TGTGCCAGCAGTTTAAGTCCCTCCGCGATAAACATTCGGTACTTC.

This clonotype appeared a few times. V is TRBV21-1 and J is TRBJ1-2; TRBD1, as called in the table, went unchecked against the DNA. TRBV21-1 is a known pseudogene. This CDR3 region has 16 residues. The CDR3 loop is CASSKAGTGANYGYTF. CDR3 in DNA: TGTGCCAGCAGCAAAGCCGGGACAGGGGCTAACTATGGCTACACCTTC.

CDR3 loop: CASSPGQGMYGELFF. The DNA for the CDR3 is TGCGCCAGCAGCCCGGGACAGGGGATGTATGGGGAGCTGTTTTTT. This chain joins TRBV5-1 and TRBJ2-2; 10 nucleotides agree with TRBD1. Germline trimming cut 4 bases from V and 8 bases from J; bases unmatched to any gene: 8. Germline V gene lookup returns CDR1 SGHRS and CDR2 YFSETQ. The CDR3 runs 15 residues. The full variable domain, in which reference TRBV5-1 and TRBJ2-2 provide the parts outside the CDR3, is KAGVTQTPRYLIKTRGQQVTLSCSPISGHRSVSWYQQTPGQGLQFLFEYFSETQRNKGNFPGRFSGRQFSNSRSEMNVSTLELGDSALYLCASSPGQGMYGELFFGEGSRLTVL.

This clonotype occurred many times. The chain uses TRBV29-1 and TRBJ1-2; the D is unclear. The CDR3 covers 15 residues. Trimming removed 0 bases at V and 7 bases at J, with 18 bases between. Germline CDR1 reads SQVTM; CDR2 reads ANQGSEA. CDR3 region: CSVEDRFRDSLGYTF. The CDR3 DNA reads TGCAGCGTTGAAGATCGTTTTCGGGATTCGCTTGGCTACACCTTC.

The V gene is TRBV6-2 or TRBV6-3, the J gene TRBJ2-1, with TRBD1 identical over 10 bases. V dropped 2 bases and J dropped 12; count of bases not matched to a gene: 13. This CDR3 has 16 amino acids. Per the germline V gene, CDR1 is MNHEY and CDR2 is SVGEGT. CDR3 sequence (DNA): TGTGCCAGCAGTTACCGAGACAGGGGGCCTCTTTATGGGCAGTTCTTC. It codes for CASSYRDRGPLYGQFF.

The chain is built from TRBV29-1 and TRBJ2-4; a possible D gene is TRBD2 (6 bases). Matching the DNA end better, TRBJ2-7 makes the J call doubtful. The germline CDR1 and CDR2 sequences are SQVTM and ANQGSEA. CDR3 length equals 15 residues. Written as DNA, the CDR3 is TGCAGCGTTGTTGGGTCCGGGGGAGCTGTCTACGAGCAGTACTTC. Protein product: CSVVGSGGAVYEQYF.

The rearrangement uses TRBV2 and TRBJ2-5, with D possibly TRBD1 on 6 matching bases. The assigned J gene may be wrong: the sequence end matches TRBJ2-7 better. The CDR3 loop spans 14 amino acids. Per the germline V gene, CDR1 is SNHLY and CDR2 is FYNNEI. The CDR3 spells CASSEAIQGSEQYF. The CDR3 DNA sequence: TGTGCCAGCAGTGAAGCGATACAGGGCTCCGAGCAGTACTTC.

The V and J genes are TRBV28 and TRBJ2-7; the D call may be TRBD1 or TRBD2 (6 bases each). From germline, CDR1 is MDHEN and CDR2 SYDVKM. This CDR3 has 16 residues. Trimming took off 3 bases at V and 2 bases at J, with 17 bases between the two ends. CDR3 loop: CASSFRSGEVAYEQYF. CDR3 DNA: TGTGCCAGCAGTTTTCGTTCAGGGGAGGTCGCCTACGAGCAGTACTTC.

The rearrangement joins TRBV7-9 to TRBJ2-1; 9 nucleotides match TRBD2. The length of the CDR3 is 16 residues. V dropped 6 bases and J dropped 0; count of bases not matched to a gene: 6. From germline, CDR1 is SEHNR and CDR2 FQNEAQ (reference sequence). DNA for the CDR3: TGTGCCAGCAGGCCTTCTAGCGGGGTCTCCTACAATGAGCAGTTCTTC. Protein sequence: CASRPSSGVSYNEQFF.

The chain uses TRBV20-1 and TRBJ2-7; no clear D gene. Matching the DNA end better, TRBJ2-5 makes the J call doubtful. This CDR3 is built from 13 residues. The V gene's germline CDR1 is DFQATT and CDR2 SNEGSKA (reference sequence). This CDR3 is CSAREVAMETQYF. The CDR3 bases are TGCAGTGCTAGAGAGGTGGCCATGGAGACCCAGTACTTC.

V is TRBV6-2 or TRBV6-3 and J is TRBJ1-1, with D uncertain. CDR3 length: 13 amino acids. The V end lost 6 bases, the J end lost 3 bases, and 11 bases lay between the germline ends. CDR1 is MNHEY, CDR2 SVGEGT, per germline. In nucleotides, the CDR3 is TGTGCCAGCAGCCCAACCAGTTACACTGAAGCTTTCTTT. Amino acids: CASSPTSYTEAFF.

This chain connects TRBV15 to TRBJ1-2; D is uncertain. The CDR3 spans 14 residues. Germline V gene sequence: CDR1 LNHNV, CDR2 YYDKDF (reference sequence). The germline V and J ends were trimmed by 3 bases and 12 bases, with 20 bases remaining between them. CDR3 bases: TGTGCCACCAGCAGTGCGGGGAGAAAAAATGATGACACCTTC. It is translated as CATSSAGRKNDDTF.

This clonotype has only a few counts. The chain joins TRBV29-1 to TRBJ2-3; D ambiguous. Germline-derived CDR1 and CDR2 are SQVTM and ANQGSEA. This CDR3 spans 12 amino acids. With 7 bases removed from V and 5 bases from J, the gap between germline ends came to 13 bases. CDR3 region: CSAPTAQDTQYF. As DNA, the CDR3 is TGCAGCGCCCCCACGGCGCAAGATACGCAGTATTTT.

A few counts support this clonotype. V gene TRBV7-9 combines with J gene TRBJ2-3; D is uncertain. CDR3 length: 15 amino acids. The V and J ends lost 3 bases and 5 bases respectively, with 15 bases between them. Per the germline V gene, CDR1 is SEHNR and CDR2 is FQNEAQ (reference sequence). The CDR3 nucleotides read TGTGCCAGCAGCTTTGGCGGACCCCCACTAGATACGCAGTATTTT. Its translation is CASSFGGPPLDTQYF.

The chain uses TRBV14 and TRBJ2-1; 8 bases fit TRBD2. This CDR3 contains 15 residues. Per germline, CDR1 SGHDN and CDR2 FVKESK. Trimming removed 7 bases from V and 1 base from J; junction bases left unmatched: 6. The chain's CDR3 is CASTPREASYNEQFF. CDR3 bases: TGTGCCAGCACCCCGCGGGAGGCTTCCTACAATGAGCAGTTCTTC. The full variable domain, completed using reference TRBV14 and TRBJ2-1, is EAGVTQFPSHSVIEKGQTVTLRCDPISGHDNLYWYRRVMGKEIKFLLHFVKESKQDESGMPNNRFLAERTGGTYSTLKVQPAELEDSGVYFCASTPREASYNEQFFGPGTRLTVL.

In this sample, this clonotype turned up a few times. This chain connects TRBV20-1 to TRBJ2-1; tentatively, D is TRBD2 (6 bases). Trimming shortened V by 5 bases and J by 8 bases, and 16 bases separated the two germline ends. In germline, CDR1 is DFQATT, CDR2 SNEGSKA (reference sequence). The CDR3 length is 13 residues. CDR3 amino acids: CSAGRLVSDEQFF. CDR3 sequence (DNA): TGCAGTGCTGGCCGACTAGTTTCGGATGAGCAGTTCTTC.

The table lists this clonotype with a few counts. This chain links TRBV5-6 with TRBJ1-1; TRBD1 agrees at 7 bases. V gave up 1 base and J gave up 4 bases; unmatched junction bases: 4. The germline V gene has CDR1 SGHDT and CDR2 YYEEEE. This CDR3 has 14 amino acids. CDR3 in DNA: TGTGCCAGCAGCTTGTCAGGGGGACTCACTGAAGCTTTCTTT. Translating gives CASSLSGGLTEAFF.

The gene calls are TRBV12-3 or TRBV12-4 and TRBJ2-7; D remains ambiguous. The CDR3 consists of 13 residues. Trimming stripped 6 bases from V and 7 bases from J, with 16 bases between. The CDR3 region has the DNA TGTGCCAGCAGAGGTCAAGCTGGAAATGAGCAGTACTTC. Protein: CASRGQAGNEQYF.